This passage covers 32 T cell receptor beta chains from one sample sequenced in a study of shared clonotypes between healthy human individuals. TCRdb keeps only in-frame clones here, not all; method: immunoSEQ multiplex PCR. In the table there are about 1.1 million clones, 70% to 80% of which are singletons. The sample comprised memory CD4+ T cells from PBMCs. Subset indicated: CD45RA-negative fraction. Receptors were obtained from a man between 18 and 35 years old in good health. Some clones in this sample may be carry-over from other donors' samples.

The chain has TRBV18 and TRBJ2-5; TRBD1 agrees at 7 bases. The CDR3 totals 16 residues. CDR1 and CDR2 (germline): KGHSH, LQKENI. V shed 3 bases, J shed 2 bases, and the junction held 9 bases outside the gene matches. The CDR3 DNA reads as TGTGCCAGCTCACCGGCTGGGGGACAGATACAAGAGACCCAGTACTTC. Amino acid sequence: CASSPAGGQIQETQYF. Together with reference TRBV18 and TRBJ2-5, the CDR3 gives the full variable domain: NAGVMQNPRHLVRRRGQEARLRCSPMKGHSHVYWYRQLPEEGLKFMVYLQKENIIDESGMPKERFSAEFPKEGPSILRIQQVVRGDSAAYFCASSPAGGQIQETQYFGPGTRLLVL.

V and J are TRBV5-1 and TRBJ1-2; D might be TRBD1 (5 bases). The CDR3 has 14 residues. Trimming removed 0 bases from V and 6 bases from J, with 12 bases in between. CDR1 SGHRS and CDR2 YFSETQ come from the germline V gene. CDR3 nucleotides: TGCGCCAGCAGCTTGGCCCAGGCAGGGCATGGCTACACCTTC. Amino acids: CASSLAQAGHGYTF.

The chain is built from TRBV11-3 and TRBJ2-5, with D tentatively TRBD1 (6 bases). TRBJ2-7 explains the end of the DNA better; the J call may be wrong. Germline loops: CDR1 SGHNT, CDR2 YENEEA. The CDR3 has 14 amino acids. The CDR3 protein is CASSLTGKSYEQYF. Written as DNA, the CDR3 is TGTGCCAGCAGCTTAACAGGGAAATCCTACGAGCAGTACTTC.

The chain links TRBV9 to TRBJ2-1; D perhaps matches TRBD1 (5 bases). V lost 4 bases and J 10 bases, leaving 15 bases between the germline ends. The CDR3 sequence is 13 residues long. Germline lookup yields CDR1 SGDLS and CDR2 YYNGEE. The CDR3 here is CASSPGVAGEQFF. DNA of the CDR3: TGTGCCAGCAGCCCAGGCGTTGCAGGGGAGCAGTTCTTC.

CDR3 sequence: CASSAPGAQETQYF. Here the CDR3 DNA reads TGTGCCAGCAGCGCCCCAGGGGCCCAAGAGACCCAGTACTTC. V usage is TRBV9 and J usage is TRBJ2-5; tentative D call: TRBD1 (6 bases). The CDR3 extends over 14 amino acids. Trimming removed 3 bases from V and 1 base from J, with 10 bases in between. The germline V gene has CDR1 SGDLS and CDR2 YYNGEE.

The rearrangement joins TRBV6-1 to TRBJ1-3; possibly TRBD1 for D (6 bases). The CDR3 extends over 13 amino acids. Germline CDR1 and CDR2: MNHNS and SASEGT. Between the trimmed V and J ends, which lost 5 bases and 4 bases, there was a span of 9 bases. The CDR3, as DNA: TGTGCCAGCAGTCGACAGGACGGAAACACCATATATTTT. Translating it yields CASSRQDGNTIYF.

This clone has more than one count but fewer than ten. Within the sample, other DNA sequences also encode this same CDR3. The chain links TRBV29-1 to TRBJ2-7, with D perhaps matching TRBD1 or TRBD2 (5 bases each). The CDR3 runs to 14 residues. Germline V gene lookup returns CDR1 SQVTM and CDR2 ANQGSEA. The V and J ends lost 7 bases and 1 base respectively, with 17 bases between them. The CDR3 loop is CSARTGTESYEQYF. The CDR3 DNA is TGCAGCGCAAGAACCGGGACGGAATCCTACGAGCAGTACTTC.

The rearrangement joins TRBV9 to TRBJ1-2, with 7 bases lining up with TRBD1. The germline gives CDR1 SGDLS, CDR2 YYNGEE. V lost 2 bases, J lost 8 bases, and 21 bases stayed unmatched. CDR3 size: 18 residues. The CDR3 DNA reads TGTGCCAGCAGCGTCGGGACAGCCTCCGCGTCCCGCCTCTGGGGCTACACCTTC. It translates to CASSVGTASASRLWGYTF.

This clone occurred once. The rearrangement joins TRBV5-1 to TRBJ1-1; D gene uncertain. The CDR3 spans 15 residues. V was shortened by 4 bases and J by 1 base, with 14 bases between the two germline ends. The germline V gene encodes CDR1 SGHRS and CDR2 YFSETQ. CDR3 in DNA: TGCGCCAGCAGCGCCTTCGACCGAAAGAACACTGAAGCTTTCTTT. This gives the protein CASSAFDRKNTEAFF.

As to this clone: Other DNA variants within this sample encode the same CDR3. The rearrangement uses TRBV28 and TRBJ2-7; no firm D call. This CDR3 spans 11 amino acids. The germline V and J ends were trimmed by 10 bases and 3 bases, with 10 bases remaining between them. The germline CDR1 and CDR2 sequences are MDHEN and SYDVKM. The CDR3, as DNA: TGTGCCACCCAAGCTCGCTACGAGCAGTACTTC. This translates into CATQARYEQYF.

This sequence joins TRBV5-1 and TRBJ2-3, with 12 bases lining up with TRBD2. The germline CDR1 and CDR2 sequences are SGHRS and YFSETQ. CDR3 length equals 17 residues. Germline trimming cut 4 bases from V and 0 bases from J; bases unmatched to any gene: 6. The CDR3 region is CASSRTSGTTSTDTQYF. In DNA, the CDR3 is TGCGCCAGCAGCCGGACTAGCGGGACTACTAGCACAGATACGCAGTATTTT.

This clone was seen a few times. This chain links TRBV5-5 with TRBJ2-7; D uncertain. The germline gives CDR1 SGHKS, CDR2 YYEKEE (reference sequence). V was shortened by 1 base and J by 3 bases, with 11 bases between the two germline ends. The CDR3 has 14 residues. The CDR3 protein is CASSLSLVNYEQYF. The CDR3 nucleotides read TGTGCCAGCAGCTTGTCGCTAGTGAACTACGAGCAGTACTTC.

The CDR3, as DNA: TGTGCCAGCAGTTTGATGTGGAAATATCAGCCCCAGCATTTT. It specifies CASSLMWKYQPQHF. The chain carries TRBV28 and TRBJ1-5; D not certain. Germline CDR1 reads MDHEN; CDR2 reads SYDVKM. V lost 3 bases and J 5 bases, leaving 11 bases between the germline ends. The CDR3 is 14 amino acids.

This clone has only a few counts. The chain combines TRBV29-1 with TRBJ2-3; TRBD2 might be the D (5 bases). Trimming cost V 4 bases and J 0 bases, with 8 bases left between them. Germline-derived CDR1 and CDR2 are SQVTM and ANQGSEA. The CDR3 is 13 amino acids. The CDR3 nucleotides are TGCAGCGTTGCGAGGACTAGCACAGATACGCAGTATTTT. Translating it yields CSVARTSTDTQYF.

The J gene is TRBJ1-5, the V gene TRBV2; TRBD1 matches at 9 bases. The germline V gene has CDR1 SNHLY and CDR2 FYNNEI. V dropped 7 bases and J dropped 10; count of bases not matched to a gene: 8. This CDR3 is 13 amino acids long. The CDR3 region is CASTPGTGSPQHF. The CDR3 DNA reads TGTGCCAGCACCCCAGGGACAGGGTCACCCCAGCATTTT.

This clone has a handful of counts. The V and J genes are TRBV27 and TRBJ2-2, with TRBD1 matching over 10 bases. CDR1 MNHEY and CDR2 SMNVEV come from the germline V gene (reference sequence). V lost 5 bases and J lost 7; bases outside the gene matches: 7. This CDR3 spans 15 amino acids. The CDR3 DNA is TGTGCCAGCAGTCAACCCGGGACAGGGGTCGGGGAGCTGTTTTTT. Its translation: CASSQPGTGVGELFF.

This clone appeared once. This chain connects TRBV7-9 to TRBJ1-1; a possible D gene is TRBD1 (6 bases). In germline, CDR1 is SEHNR, CDR2 FQNEAQ (reference sequence). There are 15 residues in the CDR3. V lost 7 bases and J lost 4, with 19 bases in between. The CDR3 bases are TGTGCCAGCACCGTTCTTGGGGGGGCTGGCACTGAAGCTTTCTTT. It encodes CASTVLGGAGTEAFF.

The V gene is TRBV30, the J gene TRBJ2-7; no definite D call. Germline V gene lookup returns CDR1 GTSNPN and CDR2 SVGIG (reference sequence). The V and J ends lost 3 bases and 6 bases respectively, with 15 bases between them. The length of the CDR3 is 13 residues. The CDR3 sequence is CAWRAPNLREQYF. The CDR3 DNA is TGTGCCTGGAGAGCCCCCAACCTTCGCGAGCAGTACTTC.

CDR3 region: CASSFGTGGSYEQYF. The CDR3 region has the DNA TGTGCCAGCAGCTTTGGGACAGGGGGCTCCTACGAGCAGTACTTC. The rearrangement links TRBV5-6 to TRBJ2-7, with TRBD1 matching over 11 bases. This CDR3 is built from 15 residues. Per the germline V gene, CDR1 is SGHDT and CDR2 is YYEEEE. V shed 2 bases, J shed 0 bases, and the junction held 1 base outside the gene matches.

The J gene is TRBJ2-1, the V gene TRBV25-1; 7 bases line up with TRBD2. CDR1 is MGHDK, CDR2 SYGVNS, per germline. The CDR3 has 13 residues. Losses at the gene ends were 2 bases for V and 16 bases for J; bases not matched to a gene: 11. CDR3 amino acids: CASSEPGTTAQFF. In nucleotides, the CDR3 is TGTGCCAGCAGTGAACCAGGGACTACCGCCCAATTCTTC.

The rearrangement links TRBV5-4 to TRBJ1-2; 12 positions agree with TRBD1. Germline V gives CDR1 SGHNT, CDR2 YYREEE (reference sequence). Trimming at V came to 4 bases and at J to 0 bases, leaving 4 bases not matched to a gene. This CDR3 is built from 16 residues. CDR3 region: CASSRGDRGPNYGYTF. CDR3 DNA: TGTGCCAGCAGCCGCGGGGACAGGGGGCCTAACTATGGCTACACCTTC.

CDR3 nucleotide sequence: TGCGCCAGCAGCCCGGGGACGGCCCCGGGGAACACTGAAGCTTTCTTT. Translation: CASSPGTAPGNTEAFF. The V call is TRBV5-1, the J call TRBJ1-1; D is possibly TRBD1 (5 bases). Trimming shortened V by 4 bases and J by 1 base, and 17 bases separated the two germline ends. The CDR3 is 16 amino acids. The germline CDR1 and CDR2 sequences are SGHRS and YFSETQ.

The chain combines TRBV5-1 with TRBJ2-1; 13 bases match TRBD2. Germline loops: CDR1 SGHRS, CDR2 YFSETQ. The CDR3 consists of 18 residues. V was pared by 4 bases and J by 7 bases, with 14 bases of the junction left unmatched. CDR3 in amino acids: CASSRELAGGTGGNEQFF. CDR3 nucleotides: TGCGCCAGCAGCCGGGAACTAGCGGGAGGGACCGGAGGGAATGAGCAGTTCTTC.

This clone was recorded only once. The chain couples TRBV27 to TRBJ2-1; possible D gene TRBD1, 5 bases. The CDR3 consists of 14 residues. V lost 4 bases to trimming and J lost 6 bases, with 13 bases between them. Per the germline V gene, CDR1 is MNHEY and CDR2 is SMNVEV (reference sequence). The DNA of the CDR3 is TGTGCCAGCAGTTCCCGACAGAACACCAATGAGCAGTTCTTC. Its translation is CASSSRQNTNEQFF.

The chain has TRBV7-2 and TRBJ2-5; 9 nucleotides match TRBD1. The CDR3 length is 15 residues. Unmatched junction bases numbered 8, after V lost 5 bases and J lost 4 bases. CDR1 and CDR2 (germline): SGHTA, FQGNSA. CDR3 residues: CASSPGTGRAETQYF. In DNA, the CDR3 is TGTGCCAGCAGCCCCGGGACAGGGAGGGCAGAGACCCAGTACTTC.

V gene TRBV14 combines with J gene TRBJ2-2; D not certain. This CDR3 is built from 14 residues. Germline V gives CDR1 SGHDN, CDR2 FVKESK. Deletions cut 4 bases from V and 0 bases from J, with 6 bases between. This CDR3 is CASSRLANTGELFF. In nucleotides, the CDR3 is TGTGCCAGCAGCCGTCTCGCGAACACCGGGGAGCTGTTTTTT. Drawing the rest from reference TRBV14 and TRBJ2-2, the complete variable domain is EAGVTQFPSHSVIEKGQTVTLRCDPISGHDNLYWYRRVMGKEIKFLLHFVKESKQDESGMPNNRFLAERTGGTYSTLKVQPAELEDSGVYFCASSRLANTGELFFGEGSRLTVL.

CDR3 amino acids: CASSADNGDQPQHF. CDR3 nucleotide sequence: TGTGCCAGCAGCGCCGACAATGGCGATCAGCCCCAGCATTTT. The rearrangement uses TRBV7-9 and TRBJ1-5, with D uncertain. Trimming pared 5 bases from V and 5 bases from J, leaving 13 bases between. Germline values: CDR1 SEHNR, CDR2 FQNEAQ (reference sequence). This CDR3 is built from 14 residues.

This clone came up many times. The chain recombines TRBV5-1 with TRBJ2-5, with TRBD2 matching over 9 bases. The CDR3 spans 17 residues. Trimming removed 4 bases from V and 5 bases from J; junction bases left unmatched: 15. CDR1 is SGHRS, CDR2 YFSETQ, per germline. CDR3 in amino acids: CASSPGGLAGRQETQYF. In DNA, the CDR3 is TGCGCCAGCAGCCCCGGGGGCCTAGCGGGACGCCAGGAGACCCAGTACTTC.

With regard to this clone: A much bigger clone sits one base away, suggesting this may be a read error. Other DNA variants within this sample encode the same CDR3. The gene calls are TRBV25-1 and TRBJ1-1; possible D gene TRBD1, 6 bases. The CDR3 runs to 15 residues. Germline CDR1 and CDR2: MGHDK and SYGVNS. CDR3 nucleotide sequence: TGTGCCAGCAGTGCCTCTTTTTGGGGGCGGACTGAGGCTTTCTTT. Amino acid sequence: CASSASFWGRTEAFF. The full variable domain, completed using reference TRBV25-1 and TRBJ1-1, is EADIYQTPRYLVIGTGKKITLECSQTMGHDKMYWYQQDPGMELHLIHYSYGVNSTEKGDLSSESTVSRIRTEHFPLTLESARPSHTSQYLCASSASFWGRTEAFFGQGTRLTVV.

The V and J genes are TRBV20-1 and TRBJ1-2; no reliable D call. V lost 3 bases, J lost 7 bases, and 9 bases lay in between. There are 11 residues in the CDR3. Germline assignment: CDR1 DFQATT and CDR2 SNEGSKA (reference sequence). This CDR3 reads CSARPRTGYTF. The CDR3 DNA is TGCAGTGCTAGGCCCCGGACTGGCTACACCTTC.

This clone came up a few times. V usage is TRBV7-9 and J usage is TRBJ1-2, with 10 bases lining up with TRBD1. Germline trimming cut 5 bases from V and 10 bases from J; bases unmatched to any gene: 4. CDR1 SEHNR and CDR2 FQNEAQ come from the germline V gene (reference sequence). The CDR3 spans 12 residues. The CDR3: CASSIGTGDYTF. CDR3 coding DNA: TGTGCCAGCAGCATTGGGACAGGGGACTACACCTTC.

This chain connects TRBV19 to TRBJ2-7; D unresolved. The germline V and J ends were trimmed by 10 bases and 0 bases, with 4 bases remaining between them. Germline values: CDR1 LNHDA, CDR2 SQIVND (reference sequence). The CDR3 totals 10 residues. CDR3 sequence reads: CATGSYEQYF. The CDR3 DNA follows: TGTGCCACAGGCTCCTACGAGCAGTACTTC.